This paragraph covers one T cell receptor beta chain sequence. Its target is unknown. Between the trimmed V and J ends, which lost 5 bases and 5 bases, there was a span of 12 bases. The CDR3 is 13 residues long. Germline-derived CDR1 and CDR2 are SEHNR and FQNEAQ (reference sequence). The record originates from a study of cytomegalovirus exposure and HLA in healthy donors. In the PCR, 60 Vbeta and 13 Jbeta primers were used. Clones were read by immunoSEQ multiplex PCR, and TCRdb kept only the in-frame ones, dropping some. The sample yields more than 100,000 clones, about three quarters seen once. Study results and caveats: Some TCR beta chains (more than 150 of them) were listed as cytomegalovirus-associated. On later analysis, the bulk of CMV-associated TCR beta chains appeared to be HLA-restricted.

This clonotype originated in a woman in her 30s in good health and CMV-seropositive. The rearrangement joins TRBV7-9 to TRBJ2-5; no firm D call. The specimen was PBMCs. The CDR3 DNA sequence: TGTGCCAGCAGCCGAAATACTCTGGAGACCCAGTACTTC. Translation gives CASSRNTLETQYF.